This passage covers 7 T cell receptor beta chains from one sample sequenced in a study of Ad26.COV2.S vaccination and SARS-CoV-2 variants (dated by TCRdb to 2020 to 2023). The treatment or condition label corresponds to: some 19 received Ad26.COV2.S at low or high dose, single or two shots; about 5 received placebo; per-sample allocation not given. Repertoires of vaccine and placebo recipients were sequenced from samples taken on day 63 after the first injection. The receptor library was made with the immunoSEQ multiplex PCR assay. TCRdb obtained this table from immuneACCESS and retained in-frame rearrangements with V and J assigned. These tables miss some clones; where compared with another copy, unresolved V genes account for less than half of the shortfall, and the remainder is unexplained. For this sample the table gives roughly 460,000 clones, of which 89% were detected only once. The ten top clones hold 1.7% of the sample.

The sequencing here drew on peripheral blood, taken in a trial of Ad26.COV2.S vaccine versus placebo. These TCRs come from a person between 18 and 60 years old who received the Ad26.COV2.S COVID-19 vaccine or a placebo.

The CDR3 DNA reads TGTGCCAGCAGTGTCAGGGTGGTGAAGCCCCAGCATTTT. Translation gives CASSVRVVKPQHF. V and J are TRBV2 and TRBJ1-5; tentative D call: TRBD1 (5 bases). CDR3 length: 13 amino acids. Germline-derived CDR1 and CDR2 are SNHLY and FYNNEI. Trimming removed 4 bases from V and 8 bases from J, with 12 bases in between.

The chain links TRBV7-2 to TRBJ2-1, with TRBD2 matching 12 bases. Germline CDR1 is SGHTA and CDR2 is FQGNSA. V lost 5 bases, J lost 8 bases, and 7 bases stayed unmatched. The CDR3 totals 15 residues. CDR3 DNA sequence: TGTGCCAGCAGCGAAACTAGCGGGGGGTGGTATGAGCAGTTCTTC. Amino acid sequence: CASSETSGGWYEQFF.

The chain links TRBV19 to TRBJ1-5; D is uncertain. The CDR3 runs to 15 residues. Between the trimmed V and J ends, which lost 5 bases and 2 bases, there was a span of 13 bases. Germline V gives CDR1 LNHDA, CDR2 SQIVND (reference sequence). The CDR3 loop is CASSLRIRGNQPQHF. In DNA form, the CDR3 reads TGTGCCAGTAGTCTCAGAATTAGGGGCAATCAGCCCCAGCATTTT.

Here the CDR3 reads CASSLVASSGNTIYF. The CDR3 nucleotides read TGTGCCAGCAGCTTAGTCGCGAGCTCTGGAAACACCATATATTTT. The chain has TRBV7-9 and TRBJ1-3, with no clear D. V lost 1 base and J 0 bases, leaving 7 bases between the germline ends. CDR3 size: 15 residues. Germline V gene sequence: CDR1 SEHNR, CDR2 FQNEAQ (reference sequence).

This clone was seen a few times. The gene calls are TRBV3-1 (or the pseudogene TRBV3-2) and TRBJ2-7; D not certain. The CDR3 covers 13 residues. The V and J ends lost 4 bases and 2 bases respectively, with 9 bases between them. Germline assignment: CDR1 LGHDT and CDR2 YNNKEL (reference sequence). CDR3: CASSPGPAYEQYF. CDR3 coding DNA: TGTGCCAGCAGCCCCGGTCCAGCCTACGAGCAGTACTTC.

The V call is TRBV19, the J call TRBJ2-3; TRBD2 aligns across 7 bases. V shed 4 bases, J shed 2 bases, and the junction held 6 bases outside the gene matches. The CDR3 length is 15 residues. CDR1 is LNHDA, CDR2 SQIVND, per germline (reference sequence). The CDR3 DNA reads TGTGCCAGTAGTAACCGGGGGAGGGCCACAGATACGCAGTATTTT. Protein product: CASSNRGRATDTQYF.

In nucleotides, the CDR3 is TGTGCCACCAGGGAGGGACGTAGAGCTTTCTTT. Protein sequence: CATREGRRAFF. The chain couples TRBV6-5 to TRBJ1-1; a weak D match, TRBD1 (5 bases). This CDR3 has 11 residues. CDR1 is MNHEY and CDR2 is SVGAGI in the germline V gene. V was pared by 10 bases and J by 10 bases, with 16 bases between.